These T cell receptor beta chains were read from a single sample in a study of blood T cell repertoires in COVID-19. Generated by immunoSEQ multiplex PCR, the TCRdb table keeps only in-frame clones and is missing some. The repertoire holds approximately 97,000 clones, with around 90% as singletons. Sequenced material: peripheral blood. These receptors were collected from a woman aged 45 to 65 with COVID-19, enrolled during active disease. Each CDR3 is given with its conserved first and last residue. Each record gives: V gene, J gene, clone size, D gene, CDR3 protein, CDR3 DNA. D genes are given only for firm matches. For some rows the clone size is stated as once, few or many, or as a class when expanded; others skip it.

V: TRBV2; J: TRBJ2-3; size: .; D: .; CDR3: CASMRQFTDTQYF; DNA: TGTGCCAGCATGCGGCAGTTCACAGATACGCAGTATTTT
V: TRBV11-2; J: TRBJ1-2; size: .; D: .; CDR3: CASSGLGFQNSYGYTF; DNA: TGTGCCAGCAGCGGACTGGGATTTCAGAACTCCTATGGCTACACCTTC
V: TRBV7-6; J: TRBJ2-5; size: .; D: TRBD2; CDR3: CASSSRTSGGAGETQYF; DNA: TGTGCCAGCAGCTCCCGGACTAGCGGGGGGGCAGGAGAGACCCAGTACTTC
V: TRBV2; J: TRBJ2-3; size: .; D: TRBD1; CDR3: CASRGQVTDTQYF; DNA: TGTGCCAGCAGAGGACAGGTCACAGATACGCAGTATTTT
V: TRBV10-1; J: TRBJ2-5; size: .; D: .; CDR3: CASSAEIQETQYF; DNA: TGCGCCAGCAGTGCTGAGATACAAGAGACCCAGTACTTC
V: TRBV27; J: TRBJ1-2; size: .; D: TRBD1; CDR3: CASSLSAQGFGYTF; DNA: TGTGCCAGCAGTTTATCGGCACAGGGGTTTGGCTACACCTTC
V: TRBV2; J: TRBJ2-3; size: .; D: .; CDR3: CASSEGQSSTDTQYF; DNA: TGTGCCAGCAGTGAAGGACAATCTAGCACAGATACGCAGTATTTT
V: TRBV11-2; J: TRBJ2-3; size: .; D: .; CDR3: CASSSRTDPTDTQYF; DNA: TGTGCCAGCAGCTCCAGGACAGACCCCACAGATACGCAGTATTTT
V: TRBV28; J: TRBJ1-1; size: .; D: .; CDR3: CASTPPGKGTEAFF; DNA: TGTGCCAGCACCCCCCCAGGGAAGGGAACTGAAGCTTTCTTT
V: TRBV7-9; J: TRBJ1-2; size: .; D: .; CDR3: CASSLVGVGYTF; DNA: TGTGCCAGCAGCTTAGTAGGGGTCGGCTACACCTTC
V: TRBV6-1; J: TRBJ2-6; size: .; D: .; CDR3: CASSEGTGSGANVLTF; DNA: TGTGCCAGCAGTGAAGGTACAGGCTCTGGGGCCAACGTCCTGACTTTC
V: TRBV3-1/TRBV3-2; J: TRBJ1-5; size: .; D: .; CDR3: CASSQDVPGGGEQPQHF; DNA: TGTGCCAGCAGCCAAGATGTCCCGGGTGGAGGGGAACAGCCCCAGCATTTT
V: TRBV24-1; J: TRBJ2-2; size: .; D: TRBD2; CDR3: CATSSLSGGDPNTGELFF; DNA: TGTGCCACCAGTAGTCTTAGCGGGGGGGACCCGAACACCGGGGAGCTGTTTTTT
V: TRBV2; J: TRBJ1-4; size: .; D: TRBD1; CDR3: CASRGTGDEKLFF; DNA: TGTGCCAGCAGAGGGACAGGGGACGAAAAACTGTTTTTT
V: TRBV19; J: TRBJ2-7; size: once; D: .; CDR3: CASSISSGLSYEQYF; DNA: TGTGCCAGTAGTATATCGTCAGGGTTGTCCTACGAGCAGTACTTC
V: TRBV4-3; J: TRBJ2-3; size: .; D: .; CDR3: CASSQETGKGDTQYF; DNA: TGCGCCAGCAGCCAAGAAACGGGGAAGGGTGATACGCAGTATTTT
V: TRBV3-1/TRBV3-2; J: TRBJ1-2; size: once; D: .; CDR3: CASSQDDSNYGYTF; DNA: TGTGCCAGCAGCCAAGATGACAGCAACTATGGCTACACCTTC